A selection of T cell receptor beta chains follows, all from one sample in a study of T-cell reconstitution after alpha-beta-depleted transplantation in children. TCRdb fed the PCR reads into MiXCR, producing one record per CDR3 protein. The sample has approximately 640,000 distinct CDR3 sequences, 16% seen once. The sequencing here drew on PBMCs from the stem cell graft donor, taken from the stem cell graft. All receptors derive from a human donor who donated a stem cell graft to a child with acute myeloid leukemia. The CDR3 runs from the conserved cysteine through the conserved F or W. The listing skips clone size in some rows; elsewhere it reads once, few, many or a size class.

CDR3,V,size,J
CSGRVSYNEQFF,TRBV29-1,many,TRBJ2-1
CSATRSRGETQYF,TRBV20-1,many,TRBJ2-5
CATSVGSSGGANEQFF,TRBV24-1,-,TRBJ2-1
CASTTWTEAFF,TRBV12-3/TRBV12-4,many,TRBJ1-1
CASTQWAGTDTQYF,TRBV5-1,-,TRBJ2-3
CASSLGLLTEAFF,TRBV12-3/TRBV12-4,many,TRBJ1-1
CASSLAQNTEAFF,TRBV5-5,many,TRBJ1-1
CASSVTGQLYGYTF,TRBV12-3/TRBV12-4,many,TRBJ1-2
CASSSLFWGYTF,TRBV6-5,many,TRBJ1-2
CASSMEPYNEQFF,TRBV6-1,-,TRBJ2-1
CASSLGTRGNTEAFF,TRBV5-1,-,TRBJ1-1
CASSYSLAGTYEQYF,TRBV6-2/TRBV6-3,many,TRBJ2-7
CASSYSGGTYNEQFF,TRBV12-3/TRBV12-4,many,TRBJ2-1
CASSSRDRGYQPQHF,TRBV7-8,few,TRBJ1-5
CATRPRTVNYGYTF,TRBV6-1,many,TRBJ1-2
CSATGTGGYNEQFF,TRBV20-1,many,TRBJ2-1
CASSGRGWSEAFF,TRBV25-1,few,TRBJ1-1
CSASGVGGYGYTF,TRBV20-1,many,TRBJ1-2
CASSYREYNEQYF,TRBV9,many,TRBJ2-7
CASSLAGARGEAFF,TRBV11-2,-,TRBJ1-1
CASSPRERNYGYTF,TRBV18,-,TRBJ1-2
CSARDPSTKGYSPLHF,TRBV20-1,many,TRBJ1-6
CASSLTGGTNNSPLHF,TRBV7-3,-,TRBJ1-6
CASSQDRAGNQPQHF,TRBV4-3,many,TRBJ1-5
CASSLDDSSNQPQHF,TRBV7-2,many,TRBJ1-5
CSVASATGELFF,TRBV29-1,many,TRBJ2-2
CASSLGVHDSQETQYF,TRBV5-5,few,TRBJ2-5
CASSLTGPLREQYF,TRBV27,few,TRBJ2-7
CASSGAMLEKLFF,TRBV12-3/TRBV12-4,-,TRBJ1-4
CATSDRGRQLAF,TRBV24-1,few,TRBJ1-1
CASSYGGGKNTEAFF,TRBV5-1,few,TRBJ1-1
CSARGQGSAGYTF,TRBV20-1,many,TRBJ1-2
CASSPGTSGYTF,TRBV6-5,many,TRBJ1-2
CASCLGTSYTIEQFF,TRBV7-9,-,TRBJ2-1
CASSLKTGTYQYF,TRBV11-1,few,TRBJ2-5
CSVSGTFKGKTYEQYF,TRBV29-1,few,TRBJ2-7
CSGGPGQINTEAFF,TRBV29-1,many,TRBJ1-1
CASSQAVWQGGSPLHF,TRBV4-3,-,TRBJ1-6
CSARDLQGAGNEQYF,TRBV20-1,many,TRBJ2-7
CATSQVNTGGGYGYTF,TRBV15,few,TRBJ1-2
CSVRDRGYNEQFF,TRBV29-1,many,TRBJ2-1